The 3 T cell receptor beta chains presented below share a single source sample, sequenced in a study of T cell responses to AZD1222 COVID-19 vaccine. Assay: immunoSEQ multiplex PCR; the TCRdb copy retains only in-frame clones and omits some. This sample has 150,000 or so clones; about 90% occur once, and the top ten carry 1% to 1.5%. Here the sequenced sample was peripheral blood, taken 28 days after the second AZD1222 dose. These receptors originate from an adult who received the AZD1222 COVID-19 vaccine.

J is TRBJ2-6 and V is TRBV3-1 (or the pseudogene TRBV3-2), with TRBD1 matching 9 bases. CDR3 length equals 16 residues. J was trimmed by 1 base and V by 8 bases; bases with no gene match: 6. Germline V gene lookup returns CDR1 LGHDT and CDR2 YNNKEL (reference sequence). The DNA for the CDR3 is TGTGCCAGCGGAGTACAGGGGGCATCTGGGGCCAACGTCCTGACTTTC. Its translation: CASGVQGASGANVLTF.

The V and J genes are TRBV28 and TRBJ1-3, with TRBD1 matching over 7 bases. This CDR3 has 14 amino acids. Germline V gives CDR1 MDHEN, CDR2 SYDVKM. Trimming took 2 bases from V and 4 from J; bases not matched to a gene: 2. CDR3 in DNA: TGTGCCAGCAGTTTAACAGGGGCCGGAAACACCATATATTTT. This encodes CASSLTGAGNTIYF.

The V gene is TRBV28, the J gene TRBJ2-3, with a possible D match to TRBD1 (5 bases). This CDR3 has 14 amino acids. V dropped 5 bases and J dropped 0 bases, with 9 bases sitting between them. Germline values: CDR1 MDHEN, CDR2 SYDVKM. CDR3 in DNA: TGTGCCAGCAGTACTCGACAGAGCACAGATACGCAGTATTTT. Amino acids: CASSTRQSTDTQYF.